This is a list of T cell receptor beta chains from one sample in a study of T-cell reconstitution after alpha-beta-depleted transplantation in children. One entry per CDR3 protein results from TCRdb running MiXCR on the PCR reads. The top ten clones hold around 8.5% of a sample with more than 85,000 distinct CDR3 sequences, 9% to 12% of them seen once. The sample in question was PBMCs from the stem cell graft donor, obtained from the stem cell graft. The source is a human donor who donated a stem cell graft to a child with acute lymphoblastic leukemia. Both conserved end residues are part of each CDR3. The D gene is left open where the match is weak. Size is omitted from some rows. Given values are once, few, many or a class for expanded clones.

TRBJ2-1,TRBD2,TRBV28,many,TGTGCCAGCAGTCGAAACGGGAGGGGCCCGAATGAGCAGTTCTTC,CASSRNGRGPNEQFF
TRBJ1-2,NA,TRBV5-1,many,TGCGCCAGCAAAGTAACGGGACCTTCCTATGGCTACACCTTC,CASKVTGPSYGYTF
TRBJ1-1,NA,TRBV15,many,TGTGCCACCAGCCCCCGTCGGGAGGCTGAAGCTTTCTTT,CATSPRREAEAFF
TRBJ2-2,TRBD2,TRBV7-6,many,TGTGCCAGCAGCTTAAGCTCCGCTAGCGGGAGGGCCCCGACCGGGGAGCTGTTTTTT,CASSLSSASGRAPTGELFF
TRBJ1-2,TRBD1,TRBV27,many,TGTGCCAGCAGTTTATCCAGGGGGCCCGGCTATGGCTACACCTTC,CASSLSRGPGYGYTF
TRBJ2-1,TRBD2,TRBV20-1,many,TGCAGTGCTAGAAAAACTAGCGGGAAACTGCATGAGCAGTTCTTC,CSARKTSGKLHEQFF
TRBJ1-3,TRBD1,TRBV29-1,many,TGCAGCGTTGGACAGGGTGGAAACACCATATATTTT,CSVGQGGNTIYF
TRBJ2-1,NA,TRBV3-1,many,TGTGCCAGCAGCCAGGAGAAGCTCGGGGCGGGTAACTACAATGAGCAGTTCTTC,CASSQEKLGAGNYNEQFF
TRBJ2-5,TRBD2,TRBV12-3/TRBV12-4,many,TGTGCCAGCACCTTGGGACTAGAGGACAGCGGGGAGACCCAGTACTTC,CASTLGLEDSGETQYF
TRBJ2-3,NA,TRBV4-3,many,TGCGCCAGCAGCCATGACGGAAGGGGGGCTACGCAGTATTTT,CASSHDGRGATQYF
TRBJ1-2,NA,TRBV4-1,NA,TGCGCCAGCAGCCAAGGGGGGGACGCGACCTATGGCTACACCTTC,CASSQGGDATYGYTF
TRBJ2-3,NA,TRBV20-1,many,TGCAGTGCTATTCGGGGAGATACGCAGTATTTT,CSAIRGDTQYF
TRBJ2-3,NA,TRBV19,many,TGTGCCAGTAGTATAGGGCAGGATGGCGGCACAGATACGCAGTATTTT,CASSIGQDGGTDTQYF
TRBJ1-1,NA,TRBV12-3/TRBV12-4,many,TGTGCCAGCAGCCGTCGTTACATGAACACTGAAGCTTTCTTT,CASSRRYMNTEAFF
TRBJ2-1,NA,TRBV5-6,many,TGTGCCAGCAGCTTCCCCAGGGAGCTAGTGTATGGCAATGAGCAGTTCTTC,CASSFPRELVYGNEQFF
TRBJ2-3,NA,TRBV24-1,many,TGTGCCACCAGTGATTTGGTGGCTGACACAGATACGCAGTATTTT,CATSDLVADTDTQYF
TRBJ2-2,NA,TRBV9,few,TGTGCCAGCAGCGCCCCGGGCGGAGAACACACCGGGGAGCTGTTTTTT,CASSAPGGEHTGELFF
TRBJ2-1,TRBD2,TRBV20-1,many,TGCAGTACATTGAGCGGGGGCTCCTACAATGAGCAGTTCTTC,CSTLSGGSYNEQFF
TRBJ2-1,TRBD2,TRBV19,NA,TGTGCCAGTAGTATAGAGGGACTAGCGGGGAATGAGCAGTTCTTC,CASSIEGLAGNEQFF
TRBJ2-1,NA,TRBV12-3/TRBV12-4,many,TGTGCCAGCAGGGCGCTCGGGCGAAATGAGCAGTTCTTC,CASRALGRNEQFF
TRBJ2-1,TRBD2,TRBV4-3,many,TGCGCCAGCAGCCAAAATAGCGGGAGGAATTGGTACAATGAGCAGTTCTTC,CASSQNSGRNWYNEQFF
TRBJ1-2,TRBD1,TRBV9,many,TGTGCCAGCAGAGGCGGGGGGGACAGGACTGTTTTAGATGGCTACACCTTC,CASRGGGDRTVLDGYTF
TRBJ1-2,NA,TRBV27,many,TGTGCCAGCGGGACACCAGGGAATGGCTACACCTTC,CASGTPGNGYTF
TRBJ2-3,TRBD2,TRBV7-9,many,TGTGCCAGCAGCCCCGCCCGGGGGGGGGCGTCAGATACGCAGTATTTT,CASSPARGGASDTQYF